This is a list of T cell receptor beta chains from one sample in a study of CD8 T cells in ankylosing spondylitis. TCRdb used MiXCR to reprocess the 5' RACE reads, holding one entry per CDR3 protein. The sample holds approximately 540,000 distinct CDR3 sequences, roughly an eighth seen once. Input material: blood, either unsorted or a sorted T cell fraction (not recorded which). The receptors derive from a male donor with ankylosing spondylitis. The CDR3 runs from the conserved cysteine through the conserved F or W. D genes are given only for firm matches. Not every row has a clone size; where given, it reads once, few, many or a size class.

D	V	size	J	DNA	CDR3
NA	TRBV28	NA	TRBJ2-7	TGTGCCAGCAACCCTCCAGGGGATTATCACTACGAGCAGTACTTC	CASNPPGDYHYEQYF
NA	TRBV21-1	few	TRBJ2-1	TGTGCCAGCAGCAAACGATCGGGACTGGGCAATGAGCAGTTCTTC	CASSKRSGLGNEQFF
TRBD2	TRBV18	NA	TRBJ2-3	TGTGCCAGCTCACCTCCCATAGCGGGGAGCACAGATACGCAGTATTTT	CASSPPIAGSTDTQYF
NA	TRBV12-3/TRBV12-4	NA	TRBJ1-3	TGTGCCAGCAGTGCAGGGGTACTCTCTGGAAACACCATATATTTT	CASSAGVLSGNTIYF
TRBD1	TRBV2	few	TRBJ1-6	TGTGCCAGCAACCCACAGGGGGACGGTTCACCCCTCCACTTT	CASNPQGDGSPLHF
NA	TRBV20-1	few	TRBJ2-1	TGCAGTGCTAGATCCCCCTTGACAGGAGGGAATGAGCAGTTCTTC	CSARSPLTGGNEQFF
TRBD2	TRBV5-6	NA	TRBJ2-5	TGTGCCAGCAGCTTTTTCGCGGGAGGGCCGGCTCTGCAGACCCAGTACTTC	CASSFFAGGPALQTQYF
NA	TRBV5-1	NA	TRBJ1-2	TGCGCCAGCAGCTTATCCCTAATGGTGAGGGGGATCTTTGGCTACACCTTC	CASSLSLMVRGIFGYTF
NA	TRBV11-2	few	TRBJ2-1	TGTGCCAGCAGCCTCACAGGGGACTATTACAATGAGCAGTTCTTC	CASSLTGDYYNEQFF
NA	TRBV9	NA	TRBJ1-1	TGTGCCAGCAGCGACCCCCGGGGGGGCCGCCGCGAAGCTTTCTTT	CASSDPRGGRREAFF
TRBD1	TRBV10-3	NA	TRBJ1-3	TGTGCCATGGGACGGGACAGGGCCTCTGGAAACACCATATATTTT	CAMGRDRASGNTIYF
NA	TRBV5-1	NA	TRBJ2-6	TGCGCCAGCAGCCCCGGGACTGGGGCCAACGTCCTGACTTTC	CASSPGTGANVLTF
TRBD1	TRBV12-3/TRBV12-4	many	TRBJ1-2	TGTGCCAGCAGTCTGACAGGGGTGGAGGGCTACACCTTC	CASSLTGVEGYTF
NA	TRBV7-9	few	TRBJ2-1	TGTGCCAGCAGGGCGGCGGGTTTGCAGTTCTTC	CASRAAGLQFF
NA	TRBV25-1	many	TRBJ2-1	TGTGCCAGTATCGGAGACATCTACAATGAGCAGTTCTTC	CASIGDIYNEQFF
TRBD1	TRBV7-8	many	TRBJ1-2	TGTGCCAGCAGCTTAAGGGAGGACAGGGCCAGAGATGGCTACACCTTC	CASSLREDRARDGYTF
NA	TRBV11-2	NA	TRBJ1-1	TGTGCCAGCAGTTCCAGCAGGGTAGGAGAAGCTTTCTTT	CASSSSRVGEAFF
TRBD2	TRBV4-2	few	TRBJ2-3	TGTGCCAGCAGCCAAGTTTTAGCGGGAGAGGGGGATACGCAGTATTTT	CASSQVLAGEGDTQYF
NA	TRBV6-2/TRBV6-3	NA	TRBJ2-7	TGTGCCAGCAGTTACCCCTTACGTGAAGGACAGCAGTACTTC	CASSYPLREGQQYF
NA	TRBV11-2	NA	TRBJ1-1	TGTGCCAGCAGCCCCTGGGGGGATATGAACACTGAAGCTTTCTTT	CASSPWGDMNTEAFF
NA	TRBV12-3/TRBV12-4	many	TRBJ2-1	TGTGCCAGCAGTTTACGGGGAGCGAATGAGCAGTTCTTC	CASSLRGANEQFF